Sequencing of this T cell receptor beta chain was carried out in a study of PD-L1 blockade in urothelial cancer. V gave up 2 bases and J gave up 3 bases; unmatched junction bases: 7. CDR1 and CDR2 from the germline V gene are SGHTA and FQGTGA. The CDR3 runs 16 residues. TCR analog templates of synthetic origin were spiked into each PCR. Sequencing used immunoSEQ multiplex PCR; TCRdb keeps in-frame clones, though not all of them. Of some 75,000 clones in the sample, less than 95% were seen once. Time point defined: peripheral blood 6 weeks after treatment start. The chain recombines TRBV7-3 with TRBJ2-5; 9 bases agree with TRBD2. The TCR originated in an elderly woman with urothelial cancer. The sample was PBMCs, taken around atezolizumab (anti-PD-L1) treatment. The DNA for the CDR3 is TGTGCCAGCAGCTTACACGGGCTAGCGGGAAAAGAGACCCAGTACTTC. Translation: CASSLHGLAGKETQYF.